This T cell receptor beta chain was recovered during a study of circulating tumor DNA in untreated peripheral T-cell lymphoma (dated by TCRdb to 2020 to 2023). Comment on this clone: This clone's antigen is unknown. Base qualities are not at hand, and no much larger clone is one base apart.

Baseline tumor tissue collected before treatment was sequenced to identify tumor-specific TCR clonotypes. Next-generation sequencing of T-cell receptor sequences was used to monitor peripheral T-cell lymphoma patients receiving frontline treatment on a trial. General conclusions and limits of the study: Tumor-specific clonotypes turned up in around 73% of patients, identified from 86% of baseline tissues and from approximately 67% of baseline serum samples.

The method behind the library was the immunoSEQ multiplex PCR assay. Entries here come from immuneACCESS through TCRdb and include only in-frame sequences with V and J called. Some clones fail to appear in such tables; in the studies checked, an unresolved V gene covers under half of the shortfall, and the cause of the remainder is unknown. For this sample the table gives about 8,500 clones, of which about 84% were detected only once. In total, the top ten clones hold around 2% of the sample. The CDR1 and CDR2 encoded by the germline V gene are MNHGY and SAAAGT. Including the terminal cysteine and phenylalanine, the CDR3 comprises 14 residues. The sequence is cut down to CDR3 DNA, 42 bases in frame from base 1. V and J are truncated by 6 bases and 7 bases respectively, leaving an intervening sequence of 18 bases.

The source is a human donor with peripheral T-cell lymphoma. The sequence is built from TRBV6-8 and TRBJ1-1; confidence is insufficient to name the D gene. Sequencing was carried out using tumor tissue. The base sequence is TGTGCCAGCAGCCCCGGAGGGAGATGGGATGAAGCTTTCTTT. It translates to CASSPGGRWDEAFF.